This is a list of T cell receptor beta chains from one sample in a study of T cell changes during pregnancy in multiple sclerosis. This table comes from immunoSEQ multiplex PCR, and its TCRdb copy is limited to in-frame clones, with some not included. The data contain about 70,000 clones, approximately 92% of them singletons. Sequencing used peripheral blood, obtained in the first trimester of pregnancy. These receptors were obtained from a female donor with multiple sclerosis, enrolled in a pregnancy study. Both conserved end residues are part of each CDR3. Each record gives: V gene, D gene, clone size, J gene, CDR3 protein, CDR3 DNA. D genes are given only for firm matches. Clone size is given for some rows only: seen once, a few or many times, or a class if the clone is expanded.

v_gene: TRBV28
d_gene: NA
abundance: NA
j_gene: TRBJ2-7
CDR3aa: CASSFEPLNEQYF
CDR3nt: TGTGCCAGCAGTTTTGAGCCCCTAAACGAGCAGTACTTC

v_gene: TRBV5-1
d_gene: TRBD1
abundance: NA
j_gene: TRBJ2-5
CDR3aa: CASSPTGTGGETQYF
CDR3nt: TGCGCCAGCAGCCCAACAGGGACAGGGGGGGAGACCCAGTACTTC

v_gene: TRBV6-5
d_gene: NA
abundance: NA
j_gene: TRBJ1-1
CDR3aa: CASSRISGLDAEAFF
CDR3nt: TGTGCCAGCAGTCGAATATCAGGGCTCGATGCTGAAGCTTTCTTT

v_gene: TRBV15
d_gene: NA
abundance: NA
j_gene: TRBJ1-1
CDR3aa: CATSRDPWQVVDTEAFF
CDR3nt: TGTGCCACCAGCAGAGATCCTTGGCAGGTCGTGGACACTGAAGCTTTCTTT

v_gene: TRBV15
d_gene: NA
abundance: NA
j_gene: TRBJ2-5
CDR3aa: CATSRALRAGETQYF
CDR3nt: TGTGCCACCAGCAGAGCTCTGAGGGCCGGGGAGACCCAGTACTTC

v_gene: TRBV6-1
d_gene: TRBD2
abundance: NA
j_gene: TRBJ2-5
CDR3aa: CASSGGLAGGLETQYF
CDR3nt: TGTGCCAGCAGTGGAGGACTAGCGGGAGGATTAGAGACCCAGTACTTC

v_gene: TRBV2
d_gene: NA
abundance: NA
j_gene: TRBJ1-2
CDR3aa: CASTWDTNYGYTF
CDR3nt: TGTGCCAGCACATGGGACACTAACTATGGCTACACCTTC

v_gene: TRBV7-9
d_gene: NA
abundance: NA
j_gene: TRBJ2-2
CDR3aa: CASSSQGTGELFF
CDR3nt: TGTGCCAGCAGCTCCCAGGGGACCGGGGAGCTGTTTTTT

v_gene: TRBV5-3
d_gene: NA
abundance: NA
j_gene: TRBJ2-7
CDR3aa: CARSLRNLRREQYF
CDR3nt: TGTGCCAGAAGCTTGAGGAACCTCCGGAGGGAGCAGTACTTC

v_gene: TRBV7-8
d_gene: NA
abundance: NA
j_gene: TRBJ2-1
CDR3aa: CASSLVRGRGVEQFF
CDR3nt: TGTGCCAGCAGCTTAGTACGGGGCAGGGGAGTTGAGCAGTTCTTC

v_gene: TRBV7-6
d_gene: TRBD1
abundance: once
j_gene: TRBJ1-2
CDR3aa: CASSTGTGGGYTF
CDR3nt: TGTGCCAGCAGCACGGGGACAGGGGGAGGCTACACCTTC

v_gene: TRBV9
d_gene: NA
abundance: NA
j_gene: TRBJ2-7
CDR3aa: CASSVDVGDPPYEQYF
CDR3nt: TGTGCCAGCAGCGTAGATGTGGGAGACCCGCCCTACGAGCAGTACTTC

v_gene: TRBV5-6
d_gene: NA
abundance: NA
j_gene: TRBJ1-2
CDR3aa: CASSHGGAAYGYTF
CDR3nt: TGTGCCAGCAGCCATGGGGGGGCAGCCTATGGCTACACCTTC

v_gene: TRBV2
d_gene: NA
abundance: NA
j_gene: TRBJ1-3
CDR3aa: CASERGGGNTIYF
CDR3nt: TGTGCCAGCGAGAGGGGGGGAGGAAACACCATATATTTT

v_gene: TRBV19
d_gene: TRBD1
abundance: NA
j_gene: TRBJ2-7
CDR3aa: CASSIGTGNVDEQYF
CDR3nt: TGTGCCAGTAGTATTGGGACAGGGAACGTCGACGAGCAGTACTTC

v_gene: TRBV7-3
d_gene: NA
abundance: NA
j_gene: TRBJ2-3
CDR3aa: CASSSGLSWDTQYF
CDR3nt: TGTGCCAGCAGCTCGGGACTCTCATGGGATACGCAGTATTTT

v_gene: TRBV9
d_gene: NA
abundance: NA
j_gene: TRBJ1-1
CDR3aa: CASSRTEKFEAFF
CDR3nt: TGTGCCAGCAGCCGCACAGAAAAGTTTGAAGCTTTCTTT

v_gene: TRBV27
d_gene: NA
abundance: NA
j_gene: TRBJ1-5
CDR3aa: CASSLKPGSRPQHF
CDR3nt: TGTGCCAGCAGTTTAAAGCCAGGGTCGAGGCCCCAGCATTTT

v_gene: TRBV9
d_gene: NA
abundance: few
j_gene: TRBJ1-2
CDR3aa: CASSVRTFGGYTF
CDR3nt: TGTGCCAGCAGCGTGAGGACATTCGGTGGCTACACCTTC

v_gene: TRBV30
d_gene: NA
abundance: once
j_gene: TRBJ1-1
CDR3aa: CAWRQRDTEAFF
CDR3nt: TGTGCCTGGAGGCAACGGGACACTGAAGCTTTCTTT

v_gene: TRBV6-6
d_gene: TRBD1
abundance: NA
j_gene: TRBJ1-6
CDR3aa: CASSLGTGGNSPLHF
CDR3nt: TGTGCCAGCAGCCTTGGGACAGGGGGTAATTCACCCCTCCACTTT

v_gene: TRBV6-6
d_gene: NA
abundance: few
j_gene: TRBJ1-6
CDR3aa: CASSPEDISRSPLHF
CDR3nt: TGTGCCAGCAGCCCCGAGGACATTTCGCGTTCACCCCTCCACTTT

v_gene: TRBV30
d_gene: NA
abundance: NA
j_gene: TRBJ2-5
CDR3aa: CAWGKQETQYF
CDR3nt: TGTGCCTGGGGCAAGCAAGAGACCCAGTACTTC

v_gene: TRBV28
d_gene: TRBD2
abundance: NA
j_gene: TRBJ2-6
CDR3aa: CASSLRGGLLYVLTF
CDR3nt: TGTGCCAGCAGTTTACGGGGGGGCCTGCTGTACGTCCTGACTTTC

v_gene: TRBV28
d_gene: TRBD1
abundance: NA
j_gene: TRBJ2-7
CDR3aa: CASSSFYTGTGASRIDF
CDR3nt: TGTGCCAGCAGTTCCTTCTACACCGGGACAGGGGCCTCCCGTATCGACTTC

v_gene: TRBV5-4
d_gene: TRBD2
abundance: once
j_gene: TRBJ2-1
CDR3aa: CASSREGRPYNEQFF
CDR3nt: TGTGCCAGCAGCCGGGAGGGGCGCCCCTACAATGAGCAGTTCTTC

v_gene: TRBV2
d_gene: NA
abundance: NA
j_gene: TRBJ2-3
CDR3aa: CASSEGELGTQYF
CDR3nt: TGTGCCAGCAGTGAAGGTGAGCTCGGTACGCAGTATTTT

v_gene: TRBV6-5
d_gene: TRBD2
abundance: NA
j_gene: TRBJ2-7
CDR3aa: CASSRGGLAGVEQYF
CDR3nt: TGTGCCAGCAGTAGGGGAGGACTAGCGGGAGTCGAGCAGTACTTC

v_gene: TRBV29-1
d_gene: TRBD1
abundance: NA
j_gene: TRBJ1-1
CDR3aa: CSVGGGTGGTEAFF
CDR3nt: TGCAGCGTGGGCGGAGGGACAGGCGGCACTGAAGCTTTCTTT

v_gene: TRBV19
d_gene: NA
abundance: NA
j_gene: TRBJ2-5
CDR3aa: CASSPVEAPRETQYF
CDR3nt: TGTGCCAGTAGCCCCGTAGAAGCCCCGAGGGAGACCCAGTACTTC

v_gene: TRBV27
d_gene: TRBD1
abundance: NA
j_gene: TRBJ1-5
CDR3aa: CASRTGYGQPQHF
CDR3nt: TGTGCCAGCAGGACAGGGTATGGTCAGCCCCAGCATTTT

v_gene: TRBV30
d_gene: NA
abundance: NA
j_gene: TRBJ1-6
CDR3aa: CAWTLEAYNSPLHF
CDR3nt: TGTGCCTGGACGCTGGAGGCCTATAATTCACCCCTCCACTTT

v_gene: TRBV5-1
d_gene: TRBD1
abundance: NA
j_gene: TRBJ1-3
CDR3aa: CASSLGQGDSNTIYF
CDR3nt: TGCGCCAGCAGCTTGGGACAGGGGGACTCGAACACCATATATTTT

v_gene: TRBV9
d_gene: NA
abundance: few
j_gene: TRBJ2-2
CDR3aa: CASRGAGNTGELFF
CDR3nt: TGTGCCAGCAGGGGGGCTGGGAACACCGGGGAGCTGTTTTTT

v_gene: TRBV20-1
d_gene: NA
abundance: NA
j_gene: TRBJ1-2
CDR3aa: CSSPGGYTF
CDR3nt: TGCAGTTCACCGGGTGGCTACACCTTC

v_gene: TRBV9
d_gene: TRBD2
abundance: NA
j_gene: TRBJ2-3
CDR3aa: CASSVPLAGGTDTQYF
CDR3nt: TGTGCCAGCAGCGTACCCCTGGCGGGGGGCACAGATACGCAGTATTTT

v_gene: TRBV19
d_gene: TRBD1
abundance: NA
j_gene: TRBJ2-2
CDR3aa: CAIRDRNTGELFF
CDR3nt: TGTGCCATCCGGGACAGAAACACCGGGGAGCTGTTTTTT

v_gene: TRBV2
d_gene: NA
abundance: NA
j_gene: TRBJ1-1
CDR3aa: CASSKGGYTEAFF
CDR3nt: TGTGCCAGCTCTAAGGGAGGGTACACTGAAGCTTTCTTT

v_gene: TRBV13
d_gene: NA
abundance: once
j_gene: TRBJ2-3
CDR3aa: CASSLVGLPTQYF
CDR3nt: TGTGCCAGCAGCTTAGTGGGGCTACCTACGCAGTATTTT

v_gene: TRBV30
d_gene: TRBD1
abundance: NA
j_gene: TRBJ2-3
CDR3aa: CAWSVGTASTDTQYF
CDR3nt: TGTGCCTGGAGTGTAGGGACAGCTAGCACAGATACGCAGTATTTT

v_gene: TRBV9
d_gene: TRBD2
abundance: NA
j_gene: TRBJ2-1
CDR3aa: CASSGSSGLVVNEQFF
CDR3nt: TGTGCCAGCAGCGGATCCTCGGGACTAGTCGTCAATGAGCAGTTCTTC

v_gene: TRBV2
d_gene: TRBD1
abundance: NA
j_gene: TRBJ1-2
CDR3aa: CASSPGGLYTF
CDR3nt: TGTGCCAGCAGCCCAGGGGGTCTTTACACCTTC

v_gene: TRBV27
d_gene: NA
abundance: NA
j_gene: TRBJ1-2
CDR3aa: CASSWTGNYGYTF
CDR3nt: TGTGCCAGCAGTTGGACGGGAAACTATGGCTACACCTTC

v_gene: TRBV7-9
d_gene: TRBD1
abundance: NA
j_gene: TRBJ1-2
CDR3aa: CASSVGPGQGYGYTF
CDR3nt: TGTGCCAGCAGCGTAGGCCCGGGACAGGGGTATGGCTACACCTTC

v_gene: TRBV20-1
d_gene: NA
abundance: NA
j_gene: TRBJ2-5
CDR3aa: CSAVRETQYF
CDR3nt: TGCAGTGCTGTTCGTGAGACCCAGTACTTC

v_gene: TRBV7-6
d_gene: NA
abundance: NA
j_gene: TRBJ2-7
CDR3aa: CASSLNPQDEQYF
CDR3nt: TGTGCCAGCAGCTTAAACCCCCAGGACGAGCAGTACTTC

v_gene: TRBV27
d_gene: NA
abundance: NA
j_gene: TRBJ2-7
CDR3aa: CASSLSARSVYEQYF
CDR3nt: TGTGCCAGCAGTTTATCGGCCAGATCAGTCTACGAGCAGTACTTC

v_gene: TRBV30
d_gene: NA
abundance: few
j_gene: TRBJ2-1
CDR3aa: CAWSVRRGNDNEQFF
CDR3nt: TGTGCCTGGAGTGTTCGGAGGGGCAACGACAATGAGCAGTTCTTC

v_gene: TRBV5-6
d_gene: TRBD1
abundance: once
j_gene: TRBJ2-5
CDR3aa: CASSLYDRGQETQYF
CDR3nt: TGTGCCAGCAGCTTATACGACAGGGGGCAAGAGACCCAGTACTTC

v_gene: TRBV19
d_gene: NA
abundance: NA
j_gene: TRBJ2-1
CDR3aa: CASSRYNEQFF
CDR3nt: TGTGCCAGTAGTCGTTACAATGAGCAGTTCTTC

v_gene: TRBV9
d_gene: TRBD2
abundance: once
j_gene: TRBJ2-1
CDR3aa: CASSVGGLAQGEQFF
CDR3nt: TGTGCCAGCAGCGTAGGAGGACTAGCGCAAGGTGAGCAGTTCTTC

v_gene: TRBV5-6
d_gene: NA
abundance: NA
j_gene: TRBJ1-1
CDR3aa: CASSLGGPAGTEAFF
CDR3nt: TGTGCCAGCAGCTTGGGGGGGCCGGCGGGCACTGAAGCTTTCTTT

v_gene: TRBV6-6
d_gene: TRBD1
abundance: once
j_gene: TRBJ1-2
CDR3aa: CASNAGQGYGYTF
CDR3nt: TGTGCCAGCAACGCGGGACAGGGGTATGGCTACACCTTC

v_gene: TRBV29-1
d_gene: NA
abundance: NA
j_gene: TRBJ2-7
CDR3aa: CSVEQAGRYEQYF
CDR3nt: TGCAGCGTTGAACAGGCAGGGAGGTACGAGCAGTACTTC

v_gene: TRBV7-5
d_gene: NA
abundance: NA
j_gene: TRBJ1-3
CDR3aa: CVRSSDRGPDSGNTIYF
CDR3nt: TGTGTCAGAAGCTCGGACAGGGGGCCCGACTCTGGAAACACCATATATTTT

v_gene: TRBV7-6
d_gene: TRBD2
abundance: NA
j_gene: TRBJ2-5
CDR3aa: CASSITSGGGETQYF
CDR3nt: TGTGCCAGCAGTATTACTAGCGGGGGCGGGGAGACCCAGTACTTC

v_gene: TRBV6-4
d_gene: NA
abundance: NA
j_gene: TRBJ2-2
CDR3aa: CASSTGADAGELFF
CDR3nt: TGTGCCAGCAGTACGGGAGCCGACGCCGGGGAGCTGTTTTTT